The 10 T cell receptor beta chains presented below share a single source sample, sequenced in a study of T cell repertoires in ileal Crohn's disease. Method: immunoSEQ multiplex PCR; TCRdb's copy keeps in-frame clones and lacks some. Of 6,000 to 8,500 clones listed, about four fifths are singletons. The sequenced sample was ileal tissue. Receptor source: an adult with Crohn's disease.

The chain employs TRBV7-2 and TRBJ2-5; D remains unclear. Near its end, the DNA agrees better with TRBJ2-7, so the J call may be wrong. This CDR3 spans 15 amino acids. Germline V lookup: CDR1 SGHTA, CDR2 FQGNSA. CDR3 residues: CASSLGVYNSYEQYF. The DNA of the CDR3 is TGTGCCAGCAGCTTAGGAGTTTATAATTCCTACGAGCAGTACTTC.

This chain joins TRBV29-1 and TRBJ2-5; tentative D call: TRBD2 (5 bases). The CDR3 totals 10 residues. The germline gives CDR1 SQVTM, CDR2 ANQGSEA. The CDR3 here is CSVREETQYF. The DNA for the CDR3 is TGCAGTGTGAGGGAGGAGACCCAGTACTTC.

CDR3 DNA sequence: TGTGCCAGCAGCTTAGTGGTAGCGGGGGGCAATGAGCAGTTCTTC. Its protein is CASSLVVAGGNEQFF. This chain joins TRBV11-2 and TRBJ2-1, with 10 bases matching TRBD2. CDR3 length: 15 residues. J was trimmed by 6 bases and V by 1 base; bases with no gene match: 3. Germline values: CDR1 SGHAT, CDR2 FQNNGV.

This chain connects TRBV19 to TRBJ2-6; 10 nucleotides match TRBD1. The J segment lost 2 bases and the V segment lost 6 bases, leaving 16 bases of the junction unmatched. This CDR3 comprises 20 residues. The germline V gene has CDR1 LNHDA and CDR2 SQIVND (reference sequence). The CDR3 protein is CASSRSPPGTGETGANVLTF. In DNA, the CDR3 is TGTGCCAGTAGCCGATCCCCCCCCGGGACAGGGGAGACTGGGGCCAACGTCCTGACTTTC.

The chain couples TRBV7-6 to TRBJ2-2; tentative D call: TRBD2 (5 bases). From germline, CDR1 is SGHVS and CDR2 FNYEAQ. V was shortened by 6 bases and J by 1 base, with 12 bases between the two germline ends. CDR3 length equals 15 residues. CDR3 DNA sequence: TGTGCCAGCAGTGCGGACTTCCTGAACACCGGGGAGCTGTTTTTT. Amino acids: CASSADFLNTGELFF.

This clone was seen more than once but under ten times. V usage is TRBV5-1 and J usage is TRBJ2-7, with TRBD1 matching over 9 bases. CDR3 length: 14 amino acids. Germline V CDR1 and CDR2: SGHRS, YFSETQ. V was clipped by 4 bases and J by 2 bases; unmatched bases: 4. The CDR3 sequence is CASSTGQGAYEQYF. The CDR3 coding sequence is TGCGCCAGCAGCACGGGACAGGGAGCCTACGAGCAGTACTTC.

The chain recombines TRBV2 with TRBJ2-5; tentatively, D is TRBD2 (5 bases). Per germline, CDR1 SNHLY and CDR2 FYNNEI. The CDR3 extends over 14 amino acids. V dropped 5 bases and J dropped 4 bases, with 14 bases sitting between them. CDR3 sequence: CASSPPPEGETQYF. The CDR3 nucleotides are TGTGCCAGCAGTCCCCCCCCAGAGGGAGAGACCCAGTACTTC.

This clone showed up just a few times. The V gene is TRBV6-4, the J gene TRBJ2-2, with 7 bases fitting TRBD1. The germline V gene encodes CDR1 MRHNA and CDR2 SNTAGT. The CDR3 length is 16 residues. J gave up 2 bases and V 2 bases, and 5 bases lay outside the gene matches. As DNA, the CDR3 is TGTGCCAGCAGTGACACCGGGACAGCTAACACCGGGGAGCTGTTTTTT. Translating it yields CASSDTGTANTGELFF.

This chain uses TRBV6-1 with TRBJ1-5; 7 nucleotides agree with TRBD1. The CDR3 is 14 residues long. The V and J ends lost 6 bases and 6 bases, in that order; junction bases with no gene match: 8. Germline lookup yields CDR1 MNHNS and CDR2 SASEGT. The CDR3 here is CASSDREVVQPQHF. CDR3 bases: TGTGCCAGCAGCGACAGGGAAGTCGTTCAGCCCCAGCATTTT.

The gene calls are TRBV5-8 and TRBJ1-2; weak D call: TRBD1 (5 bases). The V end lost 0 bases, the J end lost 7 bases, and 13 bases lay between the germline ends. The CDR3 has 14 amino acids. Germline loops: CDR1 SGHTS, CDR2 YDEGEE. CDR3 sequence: CASSLVQGGVGYTF. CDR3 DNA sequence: TGTGCCAGCAGCTTGGTCCAGGGAGGAGTTGGCTACACCTTC.